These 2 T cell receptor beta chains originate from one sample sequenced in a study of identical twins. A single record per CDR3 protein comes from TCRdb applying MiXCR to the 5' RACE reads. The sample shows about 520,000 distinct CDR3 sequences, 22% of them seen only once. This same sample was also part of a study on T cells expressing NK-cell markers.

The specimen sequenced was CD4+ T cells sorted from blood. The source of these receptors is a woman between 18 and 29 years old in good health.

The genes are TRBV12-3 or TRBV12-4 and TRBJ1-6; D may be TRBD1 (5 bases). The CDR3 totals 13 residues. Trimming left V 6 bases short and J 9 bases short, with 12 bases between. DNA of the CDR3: TGTGCCAGCAGGGGACGGGGAAGTTCACCCCTCCACTTT. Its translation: CASRGRGSSPLHF.

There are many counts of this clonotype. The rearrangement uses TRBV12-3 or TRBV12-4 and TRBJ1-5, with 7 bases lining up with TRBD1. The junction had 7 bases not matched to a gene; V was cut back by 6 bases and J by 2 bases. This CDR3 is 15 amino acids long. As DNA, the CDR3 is TGTGCCAGCAGAATGACAGGGAGCGGCAATCAGCCCCAGCATTTT. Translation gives CASRMTGSGNQPQHF.